The T cell receptor beta chain under discussion was sequenced for a study of cytomegalovirus exposure and HLA in healthy donors. A multiplex PCR was run with 60 Vbeta primers and 13 Jbeta primers. TCRdb keeps only in-frame clones here, not all; method: immunoSEQ multiplex PCR. The table shows around 100,000 clones, with roughly 71% occurring only once. Trimming left V 0 bases short and J 4 bases short, with 5 bases between. Germline V gives CDR1 SGDLS, CDR2 YYNGEE. This CDR3 has 13 residues. Sequencing was done on a sample of PBMCs. This receptor was taken from a middle-aged man in good health and CMV-seropositive. The gene calls are TRBV9 and TRBJ1-5; D gene ambiguous. CDR3 in amino acids: CASSVGANQPQHF. The CDR3, as DNA: TGTGCCAGCAGCGTAGGGGCTAATCAGCCCCAGCATTTT.